Sequencing of this T cell receptor beta chain was carried out in a study of blood T cell repertoires in COVID-19. Germline CDR1 reads KGHSH; CDR2 reads LQKENI. The CDR3 extends over 14 amino acids. Trimming took off 6 bases at V and 5 bases at J, with 16 bases between the two ends. Data came from immunoSEQ multiplex PCR; TCRdb stores just in-frame clones and leaves some out. The table has about 66,000 clones, about 86% seen once; the top ten hold approximately 7%. The TCR sequence derives from a man aged 45-60 years with active COVID-19. The rearrangement uses TRBV18 and TRBJ1-1; D unclear. The material sequenced was peripheral blood. DNA of the CDR3: TGTGCCAGCTCCCCGGGGAAACAAGGAACTGAAGCTTTCTTT. Protein product: CASSPGKQGTEAFF.